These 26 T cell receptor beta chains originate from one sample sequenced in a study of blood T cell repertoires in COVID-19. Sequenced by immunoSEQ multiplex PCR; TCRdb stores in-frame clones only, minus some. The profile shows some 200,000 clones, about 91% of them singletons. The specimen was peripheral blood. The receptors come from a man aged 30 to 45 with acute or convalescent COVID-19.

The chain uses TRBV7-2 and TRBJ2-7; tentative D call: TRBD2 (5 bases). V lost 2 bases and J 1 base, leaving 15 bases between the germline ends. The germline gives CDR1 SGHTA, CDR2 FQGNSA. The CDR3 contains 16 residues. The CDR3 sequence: CASSLSREQFSYEQYF. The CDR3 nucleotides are TGTGCCAGCAGCTTATCACGGGAACAATTTTCCTACGAGCAGTACTTC.

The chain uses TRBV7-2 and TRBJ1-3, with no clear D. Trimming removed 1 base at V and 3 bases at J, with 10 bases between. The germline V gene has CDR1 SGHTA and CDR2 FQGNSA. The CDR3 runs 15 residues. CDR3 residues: CASSLVGGGGNTIYF. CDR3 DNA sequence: TGTGCCAGCAGCTTAGTTGGCGGAGGTGGAAACACCATATATTTT.

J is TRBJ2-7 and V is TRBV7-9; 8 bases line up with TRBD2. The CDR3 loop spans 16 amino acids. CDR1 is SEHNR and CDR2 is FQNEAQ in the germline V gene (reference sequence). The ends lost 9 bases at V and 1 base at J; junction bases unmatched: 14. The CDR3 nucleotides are TGTGCCAGGGTATGGCGGGAGGAATCCCTATCCTACGAGCAGTACTTC. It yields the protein CARVWREESLSYEQYF. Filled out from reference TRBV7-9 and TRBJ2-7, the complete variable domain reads DTGVSQNPRHKITKRGQNVTFRCDPISEHNRLYWYRQTLGQGPEFLTYFQNEAQLEKSRLLSDRFSAERPKGSFSTLEIQRTEQGDSAMYLCARVWREESLSYEQYFGPGTRLTVT.

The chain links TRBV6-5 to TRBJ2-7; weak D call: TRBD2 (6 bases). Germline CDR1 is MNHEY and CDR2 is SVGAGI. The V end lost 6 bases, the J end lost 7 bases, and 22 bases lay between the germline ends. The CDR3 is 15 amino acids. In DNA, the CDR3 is TGTGCCAGCAGGGTCCCCGGGACTGCCGCGGGTGAGCAGTACTTC. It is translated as CASRVPGTAAGEQYF.

CDR3 loop: CASSPVGGTNEKLFF. CDR3 in DNA: TGTGCCAGCTCACCGGTTGGGGGCACTAATGAAAAACTGTTTTTT. The chain employs TRBV18 and TRBJ1-4, with D perhaps matching TRBD1 (6 bases). The length of the CDR3 is 15 residues. CDR1 KGHSH and CDR2 LQKENI come from the germline V gene. Deletions cut 3 bases from V and 2 bases from J, with 10 bases between.

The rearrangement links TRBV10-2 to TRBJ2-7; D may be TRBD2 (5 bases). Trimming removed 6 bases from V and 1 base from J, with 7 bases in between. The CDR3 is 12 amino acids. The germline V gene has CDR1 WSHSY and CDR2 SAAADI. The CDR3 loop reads CASRGGSYEQYF. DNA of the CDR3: TGCGCCAGCAGGGGCGGGTCCTACGAGCAGTACTTC.

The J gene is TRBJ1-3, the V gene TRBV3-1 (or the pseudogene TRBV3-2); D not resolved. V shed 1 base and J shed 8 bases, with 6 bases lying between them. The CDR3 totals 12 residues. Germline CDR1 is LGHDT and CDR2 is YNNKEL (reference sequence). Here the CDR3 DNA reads TGTGCCAGCAGCCAAGTGGCGGACACCATATATTTT. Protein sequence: CASSQVADTIYF.

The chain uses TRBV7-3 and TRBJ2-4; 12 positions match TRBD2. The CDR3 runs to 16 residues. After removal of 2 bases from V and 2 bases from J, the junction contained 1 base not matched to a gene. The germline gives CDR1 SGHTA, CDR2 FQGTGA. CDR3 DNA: TGTGCCAGCAGCTTAGGACTAGCGGGAACCAAAAACATTCAGTACTTC. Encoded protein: CASSLGLAGTKNIQYF.

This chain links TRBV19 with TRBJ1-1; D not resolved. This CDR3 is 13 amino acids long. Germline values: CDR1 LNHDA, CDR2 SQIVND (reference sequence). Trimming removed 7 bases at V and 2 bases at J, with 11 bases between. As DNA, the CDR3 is TGTGCCAGTATTGAGTATAGAAACACTGAAGCTTTCTTT. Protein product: CASIEYRNTEAFF. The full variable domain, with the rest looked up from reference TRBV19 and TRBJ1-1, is DGGITQSPKYLFRKEGQNVTLSCEQNLNHDAMYWYRQDPGQGLRLIYYSQIVNDFQKGDIAEGYSVSREKKESFPLTVTSAQKNPTAFYLCASIEYRNTEAFFGQGTRLTVV.

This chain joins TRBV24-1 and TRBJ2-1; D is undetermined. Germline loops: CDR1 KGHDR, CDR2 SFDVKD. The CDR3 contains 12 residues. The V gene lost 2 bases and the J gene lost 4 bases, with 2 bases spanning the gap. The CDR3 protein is CATSDSYNEQFF. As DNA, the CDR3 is TGTGCCACCAGTGATTCATACAATGAGCAGTTCTTC.

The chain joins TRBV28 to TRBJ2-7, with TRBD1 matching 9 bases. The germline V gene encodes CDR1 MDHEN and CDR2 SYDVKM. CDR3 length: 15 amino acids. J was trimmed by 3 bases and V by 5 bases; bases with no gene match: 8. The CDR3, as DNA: TGTGCCAGCAGTGGAACCGGGACAGGGTTCTACGAGCAGTACTTC. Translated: CASSGTGTGFYEQYF.

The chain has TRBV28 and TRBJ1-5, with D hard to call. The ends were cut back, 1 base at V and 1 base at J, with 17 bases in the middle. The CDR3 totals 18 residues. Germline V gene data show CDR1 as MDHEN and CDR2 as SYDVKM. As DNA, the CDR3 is TGTGCCAGCAGTTTATCGCGGGGTGCCAGAGGGAGCAATCAGCCCCAGCATTTT. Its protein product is CASSLSRGARGSNQPQHF.

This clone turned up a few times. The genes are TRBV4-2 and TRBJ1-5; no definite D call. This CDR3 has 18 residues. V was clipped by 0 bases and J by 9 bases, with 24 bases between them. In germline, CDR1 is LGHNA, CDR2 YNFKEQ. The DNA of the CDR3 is TGTGCCAGCAGCCAAGATCAAGCTCCCCGCATAGTAAGTCGGCCCCAGCATTTT. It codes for CASSQDQAPRIVSRPQHF.

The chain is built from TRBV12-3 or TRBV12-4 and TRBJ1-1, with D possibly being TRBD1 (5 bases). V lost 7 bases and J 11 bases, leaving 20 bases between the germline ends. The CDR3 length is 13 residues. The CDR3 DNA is TGTGCCAGCAACCTAATCGCGGCGGGGCCGGCTTTCTTT. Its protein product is CASNLIAAGPAFF.

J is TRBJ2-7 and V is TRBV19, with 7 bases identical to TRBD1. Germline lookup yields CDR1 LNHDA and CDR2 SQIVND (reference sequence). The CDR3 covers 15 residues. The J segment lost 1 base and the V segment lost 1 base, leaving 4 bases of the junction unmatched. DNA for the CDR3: TGTGCCAGTAGTATAGCACCAGGGGGATCCTACGAGCAGTACTTC. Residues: CASSIAPGGSYEQYF.

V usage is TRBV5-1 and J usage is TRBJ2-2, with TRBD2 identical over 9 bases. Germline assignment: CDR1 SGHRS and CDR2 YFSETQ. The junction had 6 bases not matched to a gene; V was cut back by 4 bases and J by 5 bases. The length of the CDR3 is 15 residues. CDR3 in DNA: TGCGCCAGCAGCCTGACTAGCGGCCAGACCGGGGAGCTGTTTTTT. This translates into CASSLTSGQTGELFF.

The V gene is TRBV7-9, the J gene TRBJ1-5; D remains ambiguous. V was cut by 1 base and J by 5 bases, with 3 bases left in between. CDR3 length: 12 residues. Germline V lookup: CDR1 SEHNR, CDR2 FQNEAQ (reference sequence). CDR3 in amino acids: CASSLVDQPQHF. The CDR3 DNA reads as TGTGCCAGCAGCTTAGTAGATCAGCCCCAGCATTTT.

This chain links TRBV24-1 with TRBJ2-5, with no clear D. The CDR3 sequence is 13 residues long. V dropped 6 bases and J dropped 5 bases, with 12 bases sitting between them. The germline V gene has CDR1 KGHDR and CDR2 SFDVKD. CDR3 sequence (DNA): TGTGCCACCAGTCGTCCCCCCGTGGAGACCCAGTACTTC. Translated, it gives CATSRPPVETQYF.

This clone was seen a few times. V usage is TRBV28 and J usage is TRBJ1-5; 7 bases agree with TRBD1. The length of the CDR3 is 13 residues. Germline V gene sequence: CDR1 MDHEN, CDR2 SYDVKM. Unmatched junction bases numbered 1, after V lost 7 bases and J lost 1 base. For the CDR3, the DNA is TGTGCCAGCAAGGGGGCGAGCAATCAGCCCCAGCATTTT. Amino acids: CASKGASNQPQHF. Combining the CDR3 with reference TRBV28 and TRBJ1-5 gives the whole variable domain DVKVTQSSRYLVKRTGEKVFLECVQDMDHENMFWYRQDPGLGLRLIYFSYDVKMKEKGDIPEGYSVSREKKERFSLILESASTNQTSMYLCASKGASNQPQHFGDGTRLSIL.

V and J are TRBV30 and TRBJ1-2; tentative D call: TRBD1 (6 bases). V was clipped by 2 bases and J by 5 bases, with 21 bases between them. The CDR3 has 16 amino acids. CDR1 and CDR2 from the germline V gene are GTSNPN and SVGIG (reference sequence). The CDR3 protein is CAWSFGGRIIGYGYTF. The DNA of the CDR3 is TGTGCCTGGAGTTTCGGGGGGCGCATAATAGGATATGGCTACACCTTC.

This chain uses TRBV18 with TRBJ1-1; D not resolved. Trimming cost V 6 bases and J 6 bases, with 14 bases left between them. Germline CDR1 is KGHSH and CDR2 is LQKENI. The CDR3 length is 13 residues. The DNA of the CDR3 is TGTGCCAGCTCGGTCGTGGAGGACTCTGAAGCTTTCTTT. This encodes CASSVVEDSEAFF.

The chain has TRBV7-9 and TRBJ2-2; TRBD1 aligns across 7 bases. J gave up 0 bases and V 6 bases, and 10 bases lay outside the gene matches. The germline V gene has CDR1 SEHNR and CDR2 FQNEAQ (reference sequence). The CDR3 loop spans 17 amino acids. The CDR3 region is CASSQMRTGTNTGELFF. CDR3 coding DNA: TGTGCCAGCAGTCAGATGAGGACAGGAACGAACACCGGGGAGCTGTTTTTT. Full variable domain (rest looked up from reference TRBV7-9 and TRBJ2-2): DTGVSQNPRHKITKRGQNVTFRCDPISEHNRLYWYRQTLGQGPEFLTYFQNEAQLEKSRLLSDRFSAERPKGSFSTLEIQRTEQGDSAMYLCASSQMRTGTNTGELFFGEGSRLTVL.

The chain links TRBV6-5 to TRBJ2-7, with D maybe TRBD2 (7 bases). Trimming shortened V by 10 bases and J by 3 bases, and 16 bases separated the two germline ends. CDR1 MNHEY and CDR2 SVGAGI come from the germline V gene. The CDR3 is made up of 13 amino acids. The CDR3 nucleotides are TGTGCCACCACCCCGGGGGGCCGCTACGAGCAGTACTTC. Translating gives CATTPGGRYEQYF.

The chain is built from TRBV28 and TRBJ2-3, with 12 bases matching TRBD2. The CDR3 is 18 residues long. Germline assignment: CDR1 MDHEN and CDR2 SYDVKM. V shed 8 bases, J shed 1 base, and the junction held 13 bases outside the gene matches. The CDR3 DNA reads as TGTGCCAGCCCTCCTAGCGGGGGGGCCATTGTCGGCACAGATACGCAGTATTTT. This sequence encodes CASPPSGGAIVGTDTQYF.

The CDR3 sequence is CASSPGSYTDTQYF. The CDR3 nucleotides read TGTGCCAGCAGTCCCGGGTCTTACACAGATACGCAGTATTTT. The rearrangement uses TRBV6-5 and TRBJ2-3; D not resolved. Between the trimmed V and J ends, which lost 5 bases and 2 bases, there was a span of 11 bases. CDR3 length: 14 amino acids. Germline lookup yields CDR1 MNHEY and CDR2 SVGAGI.

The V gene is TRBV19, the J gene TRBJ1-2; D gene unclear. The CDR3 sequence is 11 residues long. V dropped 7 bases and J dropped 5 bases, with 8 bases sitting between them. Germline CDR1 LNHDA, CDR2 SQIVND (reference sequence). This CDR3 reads CASNSWYGYTF. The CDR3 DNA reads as TGTGCCAGTAACAGCTGGTATGGCTACACCTTC.